One TCR beta chain is described in this entry. This receptor's antigen is unknown. No base-level quality is on record; no much larger clone is a single base apart. Compared with germline, V lacks 6 bases and J lacks 1 base; bases without a gene match: 5. Reading from cysteine to phenylalanine, the CDR3 counts 14 amino acids. The only DNA kept is the CDR3, 42 bases in frame from the first base. Taken from the germline V gene, the CDR1 and CDR2 loops are SGDLS and YYNGEE. TCR cDNA was made using 5'RACE template switching, a step that added a universal primer site and unique molecular identifiers. Priming of cDNA synthesis was performed from both the TCR alpha and TCR beta constant segments. Library amplification involved two PCR steps, and the second step added sample barcodes and sequencing adapters. Sequencing of libraries was done on Illumina HiSeq 2500 (2x100 bp) or NovaSeq (2x150 bp). The authors' analysis ran thus. Reads were demultiplexed and collapsed into UMI consensus sequences with MIGEC, and V(D)J alignment was performed with MiXCR. Clonotypes responding to the vaccine were identified with edgeR on replicate PBMC samples, with the criteria of FDR below 0.01 and a log2 fold change above 5 up to day 15. CD4 or CD8 identity was assigned to each bulk clonotype according to whether the clonotype was present at higher abundance in the sequenced CD4 repertoire or the sequenced CD8 repertoire. TCRdb's own reprocessing of the public reads used fastp at Q25 and MiXCR and kept productive beta chains. Each record represents a unique CDR3 protein, reported with the most common genes and DNA among its rows. TCRdb, not the authors, supplied the V and J calls. This sample comprises 240,000 or so distinct CDR3 sequences, 6.9% of them detected only once. The top ten clonotypes cover approximately 0.84% of the sample.

The sample's treatment or condition label, decoded: live attenuated yellow fever vaccine strain. A standard Ficoll-Paque protocol was used to isolate PBMCs from peripheral blood. CD4 and CD8 T-cell fractions were isolated with Dynabeads CD4 and CD8 positive selection kits. TriZol was used to extract RNA from bulk PBMCs, from CD4 and CD8 fractions, and from dextramer-positive and dextramer-negative fractions. The entry originates in a study of T cells after yellow fever vaccination (dated by TCRdb to between 2018 and 2021). Regarding the study in general: Libraries from fractions with low cell numbers were prepared with the SMART-Seq v4 Ultra Low Input RNA kit. To follow T-cell clones before and after both primary and booster YFV17D yellow fever vaccination, bulk TCR alpha and beta repertoires underwent longitudinal sequencing. Two healthy male donors, one aged 18 to 30 and one aged 30 to 40 years, made up the cohort. Bulk PBMC replicates and cell subsets were isolated from blood drawn at multiple timepoints before and after both primary and secondary immunization. The investigation overall reported the following: A small share of clonotypes was detected in both CD4 and CD8 compartments, with the overlap likely arising from convergent recombination. Only two donors were included in the study, so the extent to which the findings can be generalized is limited. Most clones expanded after primary vaccination were re-detected after the booster (almost 97% of CD4 and 88% of CD8), suggesting broad memory maintenance. The secondary T-cell response was weaker than the primary response but faster, peaking on day 5 instead of day 15. FACS-sorted repertoires could contain abundant contaminating clonotypes from the bulk population, so computational filtering was required.

In this chain, TRBV9 is recombined with TRBJ2-3; a stretch of 7 junction bases matches TRBD1. The sequence came from a man under 40 who received the YFV17D yellow fever vaccine. Material: CD4+ T cells sorted from PBMCs, obtained 15 days after the yellow fever booster vaccination. At the DNA level, the sequence is TGTGCCAGCAACCCCGACAGGGGCACAGATACGCAGTATTTT. Translated, it gives CASNPDRGTDTQYF. With the rest looked up from the reference TRBV9 and TRBJ2-3 genes rather than sequenced, the full variable domain is DSGVTQTPKHLITATGQRVTLRCSPRSGDLSVYWYQQSLDQGLQFLIQYYNGEERAKGNILERFSAQQFPDLHSELNLSSLELGDSALYFCASNPDRGTDTQYFGPGTRLTVL.